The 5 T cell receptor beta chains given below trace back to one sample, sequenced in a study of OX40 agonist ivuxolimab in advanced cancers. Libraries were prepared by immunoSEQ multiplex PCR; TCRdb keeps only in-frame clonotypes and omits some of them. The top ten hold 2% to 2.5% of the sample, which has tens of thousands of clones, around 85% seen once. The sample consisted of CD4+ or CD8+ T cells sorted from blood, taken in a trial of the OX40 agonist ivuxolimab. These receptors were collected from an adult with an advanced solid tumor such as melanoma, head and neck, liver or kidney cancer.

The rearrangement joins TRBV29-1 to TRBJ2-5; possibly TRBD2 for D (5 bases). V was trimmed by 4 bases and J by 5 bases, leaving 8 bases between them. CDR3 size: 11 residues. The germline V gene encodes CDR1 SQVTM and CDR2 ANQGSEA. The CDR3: CSVVSGETQYF. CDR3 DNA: TGCAGCGTTGTGAGCGGTGAGACCCAGTACTTC.

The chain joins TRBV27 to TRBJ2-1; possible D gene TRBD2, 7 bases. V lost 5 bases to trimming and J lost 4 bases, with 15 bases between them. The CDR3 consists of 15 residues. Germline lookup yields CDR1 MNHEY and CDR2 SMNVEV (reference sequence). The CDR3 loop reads CASSGGAAYYNEQFF. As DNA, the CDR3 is TGTGCCAGCAGTGGGGGGGCCGCTTATTACAATGAGCAGTTCTTC.

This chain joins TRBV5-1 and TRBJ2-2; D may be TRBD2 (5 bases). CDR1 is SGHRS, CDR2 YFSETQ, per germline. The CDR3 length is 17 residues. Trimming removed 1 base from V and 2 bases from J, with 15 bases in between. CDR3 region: CASSLIASEVNTGELFF. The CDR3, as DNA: TGCGCCAGCAGCTTGATTGCCTCGGAGGTCAACACCGGGGAGCTGTTTTTT.

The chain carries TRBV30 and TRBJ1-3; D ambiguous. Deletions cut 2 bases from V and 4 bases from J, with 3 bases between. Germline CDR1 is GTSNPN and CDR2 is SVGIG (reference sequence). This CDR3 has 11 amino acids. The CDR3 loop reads CAWSKGNTIYF. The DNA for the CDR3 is TGTGCCTGGAGTAAAGGAAACACCATATATTTT.

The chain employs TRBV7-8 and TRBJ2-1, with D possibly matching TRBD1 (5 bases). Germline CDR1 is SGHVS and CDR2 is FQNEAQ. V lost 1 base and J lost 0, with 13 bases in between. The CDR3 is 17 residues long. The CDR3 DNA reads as TGTGCCAGCAGCTTAGGGTGGACAAGGGGCTCCTACAATGAGCAGTTCTTC. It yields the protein CASSLGWTRGSYNEQFF.